This is a list of T cell receptor beta chains from one sample in a study of graft-versus-host responses after intestinal transplantation. Sequencing was performed with immunoSEQ multiplex PCR; in TCRdb, only in-frame clones are kept and a portion is missing. The table lists tens of thousands of clones, 85% to 95% of them singletons. The antigens for these receptors are not known. Sequenced material: unstimulated CD8+ T cells sorted from spleen or lymph node cells, taken before transplant. Receptors originate from a human donor who was the organ donor for an intestinal transplant. The conserved cysteine and the conserved F or W are not part of the CDR3 here. A D gene is named only where the DNA matches it firmly. For some rows the clone size is stated as once, few or many, or as a class when expanded; others skip it.

abundance	d_gene	v_gene	j_gene	CDR3aa
.	.	TRBV7-9	TRBJ2-5	ASRPTSSLNSWTQY
.	TRBD1	TRBV28	TRBJ2-1	ASTLDRGNQF
.	.	TRBV6-1	TRBJ2-1	ASSELRGISNEQF
.	.	TRBV9	TRBJ1-5	ASSVELNQPQH
few	.	TRBV9	TRBJ2-1	ASSVGGGSYEQF
few	.	TRBV5-1	TRBJ2-7	ASSHGQSYEQY
.	TRBD1	TRBV19	TRBJ2-7	ASSNPGGQGASWEQY
.	.	TRBV27	TRBJ2-5	ASRITNGRDWQGETQY
.	TRBD1	TRBV6-1	TRBJ1-4	ASSWTGSEKLF
.	TRBD1	TRBV11-2	TRBJ1-2	ASSLTGGLFYGYT
.	TRBD1	TRBV28	TRBJ1-5	ASRSGTGNQPQH
once	.	TRBV7-2	TRBJ2-1	ASSVGPGGNEQF
.	.	TRBV10-3	TRBJ2-4	AISAGNIQY
.	TRBD2	TRBV30	TRBJ2-7	AWSVGAGEQY
.	TRBD1	TRBV4-1	TRBJ2-3	ASSQGDRVLKDTQY
.	TRBD1	TRBV28	TRBJ1-3	ASSQNRGSGNTIY